This T cell receptor beta chain was sequenced in a study of vaccination effects on CD4 cells after COVID-19. CDR1 is SQVTM and CDR2 is ANQGSEA in the germline V gene. The V end lost 0 bases, the J end lost 8 bases, and 14 bases lay between the germline ends. This CDR3 comprises 14 residues. Profiling relied on immunoSEQ multiplex PCR, and the TCRdb table lists in-frame clones only, not all of them. The table shows 55,000 to 90,000 clones, with 60% to 75% occurring only once. Antigen-specific CD4+ T cells were expanded with viral peptide pools in the ViraFEST assay before sequencing. Between days 9 and 10 of culture, CD4+ T cells were separated out. Sometime from March through December 2020, the person acquired a SARS-CoV-2 infection that PCR confirmed. With respect to this clone: Its target is not known.

This chain links TRBV29-1 with TRBJ2-1, with D possibly matching TRBD2 (6 bases). The source of this sequence is a human donor who had a prior SARS-CoV-2 infection. This material consisted of CD4+ T cells from PBMCs cultured with HIV peptides, taken before COVID-19 vaccination. Subset meaning: HIV-1 Nef peptide pool negative control/reference culture. CDR3 in amino acids: CSVEELAGQYEQFF. The DNA of the CDR3 is TGCAGCGTTGAAGAACTAGCTGGACAATATGAGCAGTTCTTC.